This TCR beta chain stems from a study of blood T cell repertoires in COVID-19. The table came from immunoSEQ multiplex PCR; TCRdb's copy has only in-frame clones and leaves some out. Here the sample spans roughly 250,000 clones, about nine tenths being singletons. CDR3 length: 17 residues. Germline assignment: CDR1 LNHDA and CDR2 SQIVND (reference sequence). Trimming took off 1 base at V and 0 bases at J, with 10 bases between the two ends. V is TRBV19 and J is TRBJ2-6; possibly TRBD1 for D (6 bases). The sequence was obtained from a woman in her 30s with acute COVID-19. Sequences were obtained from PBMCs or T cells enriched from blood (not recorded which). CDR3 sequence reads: CASSIGPRGSGANVLTF. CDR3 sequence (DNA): TGTGCCAGTAGTATAGGCCCCAGGGGCTCTGGGGCCAACGTCCTGACTTTC.